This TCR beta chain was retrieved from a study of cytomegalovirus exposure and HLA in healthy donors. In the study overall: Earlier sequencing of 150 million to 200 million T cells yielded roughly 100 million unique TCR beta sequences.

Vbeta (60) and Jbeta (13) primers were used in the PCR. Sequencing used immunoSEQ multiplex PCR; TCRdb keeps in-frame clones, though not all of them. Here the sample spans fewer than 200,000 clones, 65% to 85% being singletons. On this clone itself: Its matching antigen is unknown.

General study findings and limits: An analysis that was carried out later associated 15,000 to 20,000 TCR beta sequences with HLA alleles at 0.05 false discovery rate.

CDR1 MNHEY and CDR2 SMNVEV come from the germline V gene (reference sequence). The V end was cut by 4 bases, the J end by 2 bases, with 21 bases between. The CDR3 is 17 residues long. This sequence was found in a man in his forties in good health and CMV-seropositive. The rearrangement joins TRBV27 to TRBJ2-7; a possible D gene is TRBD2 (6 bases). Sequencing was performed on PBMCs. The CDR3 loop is CASSSIAGPKLTYEQYF. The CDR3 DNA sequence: TGTGCCAGCAGTTCGATCGCGGGACCCAAATTAACCTACGAGCAGTACTTC.